This record concerns one TCR beta chain sequence. Per the original methods: It was from reference gene primer amplification that nucleated cell counts were estimated. The assay was immunoSEQ multiplex PCR, and TCRdb's table has in-frame clones only and misses some. V, J and clone size reflect that table, while D and trimming were determined from the DNA. The sample has some 300,000 clones; roughly 86% are singletons. Those enrolled, adults aged roughly 18 to 100 years, came from about 24 US areas. Recovered participants had two consecutive negative NP/OP PCR tests, healthcare professional clearance, or symptom resolution. The data were obtained in a study of blood T cell repertoires in COVID-19. About the study: Samples taken during acute and convalescent COVID-19 were collected in the United States, Italy and Spain.

This receptor was obtained from a woman aged 25 to 39 who had recovered from COVID-19. The sample was PBMCs or T cells enriched from blood (not recorded which).

The CDR3 is CASSPTLTSGYNEQFF. For the CDR3, the DNA is TGTGCCAGCAGCCCTACGCTGACTAGCGGCTACAATGAGCAGTTCTTC. V and J are TRBV11-2 and TRBJ2-1, with 9 nucleotides matching TRBD2. CDR3 length equals 16 residues. Germline V gene data show CDR1 as SGHAT and CDR2 as FQNNGV. The J segment lost 3 bases and the V segment lost 5 bases, leaving 8 bases of the junction unmatched.